These T cell receptor beta chains were read from a single sample in a study of naive and memory T cell subsets. MiXCR, run by TCRdb on the 5' RACE reads, gives a single entry per CDR3 protein. This sample has tens of thousands of distinct CDR3 sequences; more than 6% occur once, and the top ten carry roughly 21%. Receptor source: a female donor in good health. Each CDR3 is given with its conserved first and last residue. D genes are given only for firm matches. Rows give clone size only sometimes, using once, few, many, or a class for an expanded clone.

TRBJ1-4 | TRBV5-6 | NA | few | TGTGCCAGCAGCTTGACCGGTGGGGTTCATGAAAAACTGTTTTTT | CASSLTGGVHEKLFF
TRBJ2-1 | TRBV9 | TRBD1 | many | TGTGCCAGCAGCGAACCCGGACAGGGGAGGAATGAGCAGTTCTTC | CASSEPGQGRNEQFF
TRBJ2-2 | TRBV11-2 | NA | few | TGTGCCAGCAGCCAAGGGGGGACAGTACGATCCGGGGAGCTGTTTTTT | CASSQGGTVRSGELFF
TRBJ2-7 | TRBV28 | NA | NA | TGTGCCAGCAGTTTACCCCCAGCCTACGAGCAGTACTTC | CASSLPPAYEQYF
TRBJ2-1 | TRBV12-5 | NA | few | TGTGCTAGTGGTTTGGGTATGTACAATGAGCAGTTCTTC | CASGLGMYNEQFF
TRBJ2-7 | TRBV25-1 | NA | few | TGTGCCAGCAGTGACAGGGCATCATCCTACGAGCAGTACTTC | CASSDRASSYEQYF
TRBJ1-5 | TRBV6-6 | TRBD1 | many | TGTGCCAGCAGTCTATCGGGGACAGGGAATAGCAATCAGCCCCAGCATTTT | CASSLSGTGNSNQPQHF
TRBJ2-3 | TRBV11-3 | NA | NA | TGTGCCAGCAGCTTAAGCAGGACAGATACGCAGTATTTT | CASSLSRTDTQYF
TRBJ2-3 | TRBV3-1 | NA | few | TGTGCCAGCTTATCGGGCACAGATACGCAGTATTTT | CASLSGTDTQYF
TRBJ1-1 | TRBV20-1 | NA | many | TGCAGTGCTAGAGATGGGGGGGGATTAGCTGAAGCTTTCTTT | CSARDGGGLAEAFF
TRBJ2-1 | TRBV5-4 | NA | once | TGTGCCAGCAGCTCAGCATACAATGAGCAGTTCTTC | CASSSAYNEQFF
TRBJ2-1 | TRBV3-1 | TRBD2 | many | TGTGCCAGCAGCCTTGGACTAGTTAGCGACAATGAGCAGTTCTTC | CASSLGLVSDNEQFF
TRBJ2-1 | TRBV6-5 | NA | NA | TGTGCCAGCAGTTACTCGAAGTACAATGAGCAGTTCTTC | CASSYSKYNEQFF
TRBJ1-5 | TRBV20-1 | NA | NA | TGCAGTGCTAGAGGGCCAGGGGACAATCAGCCCCAGCATTTT | CSARGPGDNQPQHF
TRBJ2-2 | TRBV30 | TRBD2 | few | TGTGCCTGGAGACTAGCGGGGGGGAACACCGGGGAGCTGTTTTTT | CAWRLAGGNTGELFF
TRBJ1-5 | TRBV27 | TRBD1 | many | TGTGCCAGCAGTTTAAGCGGTTGGGACAGGGGGAGTAGCAATCAGCCCCAGCATTTT | CASSLSGWDRGSSNQPQHF
TRBJ2-5 | TRBV4-2 | TRBD2 | NA | TGTGCCAGCAGCCAATCAAACGGACTAGCGGGAGATCGGGAGTCCCAGTACTTC | CASSQSNGLAGDRESQYF
TRBJ1-1 | TRBV6-6 | NA | NA | TGTGCCGGCCTAGGACAGCCAAGTTCGCGTGCTTTCTTT | CAGLGQPSSRAFF
TRBJ2-5 | TRBV28 | NA | NA | TGTGCCAGCAGTTTCAACGATCGGGTAGAGACCCAGTACTTC | CASSFNDRVETQYF
TRBJ2-7 | TRBV7-2 | NA | NA | TGTGCCAGCAGCTTAGGTTTGGGTAGGGCCTACGAGCAGTACTTC | CASSLGLGRAYEQYF
TRBJ1-2 | TRBV5-1 | NA | few | TGCGCCAGCAGCCCCGTGACTGGGATAGGTAACTATGGCTACACCTTC | CASSPVTGIGNYGYTF
TRBJ1-1 | TRBV28 | NA | many | TGTGCCAGCAGTTTACTGTCTCTCTCTTATGAAATAGAAGCTTTCTTT | CASSLLSLSYEIEAFF
TRBJ2-5 | TRBV6-1 | NA | NA | TGTGCCAGCAGTACGGTGGCTTTGGGGGAGACCCAGTACTTC | CASSTVALGETQYF
TRBJ1-6 | TRBV5-8 | NA | NA | TGTGCCAGCAGCTTGGATAGGAATCATAATTCACCCCTCCACTTT | CASSLDRNHNSPLHF
TRBJ2-3 | TRBV20-1 | NA | NA | TGCAGTGCTAGAGAGTTACAGGGTATCCCAGATACGCAGTATTTT | CSARELQGIPDTQYF
TRBJ1-2 | TRBV30 | TRBD1 | once | TGTGCCTGGAGGGGGACAGGGTTTCGCTATGGCTACACCTTC | CAWRGTGFRYGYTF
TRBJ1-5 | TRBV7-2 | NA | many | TGTGCCAGCAGTCCCCACGGGAGTAGCAATCAGCCCCAGCATTTT | CASSPHGSSNQPQHF
TRBJ2-7 | TRBV28 | TRBD2 | NA | TGTGCCAGCAGTCTGCCCACTAGCGGGAGCGGCTACGAGCAGTACTTC | CASSLPTSGSGYEQYF
TRBJ1-1 | TRBV20-1 | NA | NA | TGCAGTGCCGGGGGTGGGGTCACTGAAGCTTTCTTT | CSAGGGVTEAFF
TRBJ2-1 | TRBV6-5 | NA | NA | TGTGCCAGCAGTTACTCGGGGAACTCCTACAATGAGCAGTTCTTC | CASSYSGNSYNEQFF
TRBJ2-1 | TRBV7-9 | NA | many | TGTGCCAGCAGCACGACAGTTAACAATGAGCAGTTCTTC | CASSTTVNNEQFF
TRBJ2-7 | TRBV3-1 | TRBD2 | few | TGTGCCAGCAGCCAAGAAACGGGGGGGTTTTCCTACGAGCAGTACTTC | CASSQETGGFSYEQYF
TRBJ2-1 | TRBV19 | TRBD2 | NA | TGTGCCAGTAGTTACCCGGGACTAGGGGGAAATGAGCAGTTCTTC | CASSYPGLGGNEQFF
TRBJ2-7 | TRBV20-1 | NA | few | TGCAGTGCTAGAGGGGTAGCGAGACCTTACGAGCAGTACTTC | CSARGVARPYEQYF
TRBJ1-5 | TRBV20-1 | NA | NA | TGCAGTGCCATGAATAGCAATCAGCCCCAGCATTTT | CSAMNSNQPQHF
TRBJ1-5 | TRBV12-5 | TRBD1 | few | TGTGCTAGTGGTGGGGACAGGGCGAGTCAGCCCCAGCATTTT | CASGGDRASQPQHF
TRBJ1-2 | TRBV20-1 | NA | many | TGCAGTGCTAGGCATCGCGGGGGGCGTGATGGCTACACCTTC | CSARHRGGRDGYTF
TRBJ2-3 | TRBV20-1 | TRBD2 | NA | TGCAGTGCCCGCGAGCGGACTAGCGTTACAGATACGCAGTATTTT | CSARERTSVTDTQYF
TRBJ1-5 | TRBV4-1 | NA | many | TGCGCCAGCAGCCAAAGCTCTAGGCAGGGCCAGCCCCAGCATTTT | CASSQSSRQGQPQHF
TRBJ2-7 | TRBV4-2 | TRBD1 | NA | TGTGCCAGCAGCCAAGACCTGGACAGGCCAGGGTACGAGCAGTACTTC | CASSQDLDRPGYEQYF
TRBJ1-4 | TRBV12-3/TRBV12-4 | NA | many | TGTGCCAGCAGTCCAAATCCCCCAGGGCCTCTAGTATCGATAAGTGAAAAACTGTTTTTT | CASSPNPPGPLVSISEKLFF
TRBJ2-7 | TRBV4-1 | TRBD1 | few | TGCGCCAGCAGCCAAGGGATTGTAGTTCGGGACAGGGACGACGAGCAGTACTTC | CASSQGIVVRDRDDEQYF
TRBJ2-1 | TRBV4-1 | NA | NA | TGCGCCAGCAGCCAAGATCGGTCTAGCTTTTCCTACAATGAGCAGTTCTTC | CASSQDRSSFSYNEQFF
TRBJ2-1 | TRBV7-9 | NA | few | TGTGCCAGCAGCTTAGCAGGGGCCAATGAGCAGTTCTTC | CASSLAGANEQFF
TRBJ2-7 | TRBV7-9 | NA | many | TGTGCCAGCAGCTTAGAGACCTACGAGCAGTACTTC | CASSLETYEQYF
TRBJ2-6 | TRBV12-3/TRBV12-4 | NA | NA | TGTGCCAGCAGTTTAGGCCGTAGGGGGACGACCGGGGCCAACGTCCTGACTTTC | CASSLGRRGTTGANVLTF
TRBJ1-2 | TRBV29-1 | TRBD1 | many | TGCAGCGTTGAAGGGGCGAGACAGGGCTTATATTATGGCTACACCTTC | CSVEGARQGLYYGYTF
TRBJ2-6 | TRBV6-5 | NA | NA | TGTGCCAGCAGCCGAACAGGCAGCTCTGGGGCCAACGTCCTGACTTTC | CASSRTGSSGANVLTF
TRBJ2-1 | TRBV29-1 | NA | many | TGCAGCGTTGTATTTAGGCAGGCCTACAATGAGCAGTTCTTC | CSVVFRQAYNEQFF
TRBJ2-1 | TRBV2 | NA | few | TGTGCCAGCAGCCCGTCGGAGTACAATGAGCAGTTCTTC | CASSPSEYNEQFF
TRBJ1-2 | TRBV12-3/TRBV12-4 | TRBD1 | few | TGTGCCAGTAGGAACAGGGGTGGCTACACCTTC | CASRNRGGYTF
TRBJ1-1 | TRBV2 | NA | few | TGTGCCAGCAGTGATTCGGGGGTTGAAGCTTTCTTT | CASSDSGVEAFF
TRBJ2-2 | TRBV7-9 | NA | NA | TGTGCCAGCAGCTCGAGACAGACGCGAGACACCGGGGAGCTGTTTTTT | CASSSRQTRDTGELFF
TRBJ2-5 | TRBV27 | NA | NA | TGTGCCAGCAGGACAACAAACCAAGAGACCCAGTACTTC | CASRTTNQETQYF
TRBJ1-2 | TRBV20-1 | NA | many | TGCAGTGCTAGAGTCGGGGGGTCATTCGCCTACACCTTC | CSARVGGSFAYTF
TRBJ2-2 | TRBV9 | NA | few | TGTGCCAGCAGCGTGTCGAACAGGGAAATAAACACCGGGGAGCTGTTTTTT | CASSVSNREINTGELFF
TRBJ1-1 | TRBV6-6 | TRBD1 | many | TGTGCCAGCAGTTCCCCGGACAGGGTGGCTGAAGCTTTCTTT | CASSSPDRVAEAFF
TRBJ2-1 | TRBV12-3/TRBV12-4 | TRBD1 | NA | TGTGCCAGCAGCCGACGACAGGGTCTGGCTGAGCAGTTCTTC | CASSRRQGLAEQFF
TRBJ2-3 | TRBV12-5 | NA | NA | TGTGCTAGTGGTTTGGTTCCAGACACAGATACGCAGTATTTT | CASGLVPDTDTQYF